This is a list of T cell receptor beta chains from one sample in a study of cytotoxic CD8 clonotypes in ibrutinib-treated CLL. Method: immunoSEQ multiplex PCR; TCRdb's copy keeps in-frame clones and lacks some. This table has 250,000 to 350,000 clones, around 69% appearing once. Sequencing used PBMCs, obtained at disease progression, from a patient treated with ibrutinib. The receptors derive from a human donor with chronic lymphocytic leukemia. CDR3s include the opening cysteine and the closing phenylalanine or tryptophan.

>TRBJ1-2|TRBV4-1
CASSQEGQSHYGYTF
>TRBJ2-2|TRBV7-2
CASSLKGAGTGELFF
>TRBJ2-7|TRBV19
CARHPWRPGGYEQYF
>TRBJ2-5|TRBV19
CASSIVGRETQYF
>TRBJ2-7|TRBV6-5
CASRGRSSYEQYF
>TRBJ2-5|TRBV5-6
CASSLAGLWVGQETQYF
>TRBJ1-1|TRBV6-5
CASSYAATGSTEAFF
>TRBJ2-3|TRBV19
CASSIGRGATQYF
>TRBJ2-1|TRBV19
CASGGGRTSLVEQFF
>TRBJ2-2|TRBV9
CASSVASTTGELFF
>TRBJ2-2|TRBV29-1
CSVLTRLTGELFF